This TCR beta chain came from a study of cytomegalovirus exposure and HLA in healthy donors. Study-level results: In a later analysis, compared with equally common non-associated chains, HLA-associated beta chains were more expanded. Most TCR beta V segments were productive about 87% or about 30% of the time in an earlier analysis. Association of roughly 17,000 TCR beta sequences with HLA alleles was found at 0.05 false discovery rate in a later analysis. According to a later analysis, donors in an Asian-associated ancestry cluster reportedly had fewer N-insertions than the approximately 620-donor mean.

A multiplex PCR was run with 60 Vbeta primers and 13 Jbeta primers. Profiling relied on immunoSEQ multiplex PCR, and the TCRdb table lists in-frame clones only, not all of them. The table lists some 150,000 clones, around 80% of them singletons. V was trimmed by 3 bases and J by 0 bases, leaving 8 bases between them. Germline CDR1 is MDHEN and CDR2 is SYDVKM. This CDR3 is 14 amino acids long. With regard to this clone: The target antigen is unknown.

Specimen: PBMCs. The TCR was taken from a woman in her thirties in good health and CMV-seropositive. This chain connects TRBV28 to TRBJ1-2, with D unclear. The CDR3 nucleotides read TGTGCCAGCAGTTTTTACAAAACTAACTATGGCTACACCTTC. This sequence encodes CASSFYKTNYGYTF.